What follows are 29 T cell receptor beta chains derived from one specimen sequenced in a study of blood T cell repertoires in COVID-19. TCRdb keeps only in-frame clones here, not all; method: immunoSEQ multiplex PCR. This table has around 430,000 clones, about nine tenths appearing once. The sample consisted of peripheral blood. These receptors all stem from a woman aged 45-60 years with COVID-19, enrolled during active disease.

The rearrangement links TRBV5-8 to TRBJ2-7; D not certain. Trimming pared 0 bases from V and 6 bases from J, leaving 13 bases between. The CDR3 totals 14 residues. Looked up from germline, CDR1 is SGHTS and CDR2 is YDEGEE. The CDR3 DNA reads TGTGCCAGCAGCTTGGCCTTATTAGCCGCCGAGCAGTACTTC. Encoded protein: CASSLALLAAEQYF.

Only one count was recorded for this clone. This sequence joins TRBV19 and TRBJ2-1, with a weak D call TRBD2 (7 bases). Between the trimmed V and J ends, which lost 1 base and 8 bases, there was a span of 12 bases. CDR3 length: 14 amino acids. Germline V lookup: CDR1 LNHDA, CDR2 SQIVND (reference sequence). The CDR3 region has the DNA TGTGCCAGTAGTATAGGGGCGGGGGCGTATGAGCAGTTCTTC. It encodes CASSIGAGAYEQFF.

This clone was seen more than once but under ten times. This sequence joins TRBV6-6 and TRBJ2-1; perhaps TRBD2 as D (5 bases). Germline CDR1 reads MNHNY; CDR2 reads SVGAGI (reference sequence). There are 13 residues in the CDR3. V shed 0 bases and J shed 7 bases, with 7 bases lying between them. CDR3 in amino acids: CASSYSRANEQFF. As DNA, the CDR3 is TGTGCCAGCAGTTACTCGAGGGCGAATGAGCAGTTCTTC.

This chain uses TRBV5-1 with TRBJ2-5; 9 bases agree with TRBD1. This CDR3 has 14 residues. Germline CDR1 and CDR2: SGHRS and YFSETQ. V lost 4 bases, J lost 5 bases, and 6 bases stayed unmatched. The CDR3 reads CASSTQTGGETQYF. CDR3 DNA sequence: TGCGCCAGCAGCACCCAGACAGGGGGGGAGACCCAGTACTTC.

Here the CDR3 DNA reads TGTGCCAGCAGTTCCGGCGGAAGCTCCTACGAGCAGTACTTC. Residues: CASSSGGSSYEQYF. V and J are TRBV6-5 and TRBJ2-7, with unresolved D. CDR1 is MNHEY, CDR2 SVGAGI, per germline. Deletions cut 4 bases from V and 0 bases from J, with 10 bases between. CDR3 length: 14 amino acids.

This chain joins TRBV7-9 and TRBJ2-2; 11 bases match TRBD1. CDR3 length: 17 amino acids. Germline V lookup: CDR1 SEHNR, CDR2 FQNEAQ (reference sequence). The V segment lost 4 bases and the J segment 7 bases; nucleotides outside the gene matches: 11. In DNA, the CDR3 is TGTGCCAGCAGCTCTCCCCGCGGACAGGGGGCGGACGGGGAGCTGTTTTTT. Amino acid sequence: CASSSPRGQGADGELFF.

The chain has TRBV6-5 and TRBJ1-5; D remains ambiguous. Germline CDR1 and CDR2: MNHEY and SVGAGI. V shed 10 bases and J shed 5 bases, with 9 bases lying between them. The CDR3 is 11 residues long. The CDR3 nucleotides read TGTGCCACGGGGAGGGATCAGCCCCAGCATTTT. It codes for CATGRDQPQHF.

This CDR3 reads CASSYSPGQGSYEQYF. The CDR3 nucleotides read TGTGCCAGCAGTTACTCGCCGGGACAGGGTTCCTACGAGCAGTACTTC. V and J are TRBV6-5 and TRBJ2-7; 9 positions match TRBD1. Germline values: CDR1 MNHEY, CDR2 SVGAGI. The ends lost 0 bases at V and 1 base at J; junction bases unmatched: 4. There are 16 residues in the CDR3.

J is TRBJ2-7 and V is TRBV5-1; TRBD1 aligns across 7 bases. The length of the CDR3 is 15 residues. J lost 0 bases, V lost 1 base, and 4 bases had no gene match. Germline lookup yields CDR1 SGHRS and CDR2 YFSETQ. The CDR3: CASSLMQGDSYEQYF. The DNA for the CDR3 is TGCGCCAGCAGCTTGATGCAGGGGGACTCCTACGAGCAGTACTTC.

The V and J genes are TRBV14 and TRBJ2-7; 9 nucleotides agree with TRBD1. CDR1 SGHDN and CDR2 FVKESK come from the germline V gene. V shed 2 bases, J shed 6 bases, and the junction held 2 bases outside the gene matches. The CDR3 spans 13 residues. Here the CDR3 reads CASSQSTGGEQYF. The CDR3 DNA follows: TGTGCCAGCAGCCAATCGACAGGGGGCGAGCAGTACTTC.

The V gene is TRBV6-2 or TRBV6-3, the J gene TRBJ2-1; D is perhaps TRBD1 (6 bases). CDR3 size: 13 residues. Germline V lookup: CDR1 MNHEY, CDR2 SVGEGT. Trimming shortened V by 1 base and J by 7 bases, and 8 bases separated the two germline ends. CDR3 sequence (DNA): TGTGCCAGCAGTTACTTCAGGGGTAATGAGCAGTTCTTC. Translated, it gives CASSYFRGNEQFF.

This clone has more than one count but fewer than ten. CDR3 protein: CASRQLAGGLRPGELFF. The CDR3 DNA follows: TGTGCCAGTAGACAGCTAGCGGGGGGCCTAAGACCCGGGGAGCTGTTTTTT. The J gene is TRBJ2-2, the V gene TRBV19; TRBD2 aligns across 11 bases. The V gene end was trimmed by 6 bases and the J gene end by 6 bases; junction bases not matched to a gene: 12. This CDR3 comprises 17 residues. CDR1 is LNHDA, CDR2 SQIVND, per germline (reference sequence).

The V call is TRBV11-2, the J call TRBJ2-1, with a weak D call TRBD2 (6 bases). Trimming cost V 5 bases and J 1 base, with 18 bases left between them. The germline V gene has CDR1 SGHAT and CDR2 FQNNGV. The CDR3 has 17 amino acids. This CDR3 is CASSPGVGGYSYNEQFF. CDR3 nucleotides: TGTGCCAGCAGCCCAGGCGTCGGGGGTTATTCCTACAATGAGCAGTTCTTC. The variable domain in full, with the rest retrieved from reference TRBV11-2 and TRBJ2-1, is EAGVAQSPRYKIIEKRQSVAFWCNPISGHATLYWYQQILGQGPKLLIQFQNNGVVDDSQLPKDRFSAERLKGVDSTLKIQPAKLEDSAVYLCASSPGVGGYSYNEQFFGPGTRLTVL.

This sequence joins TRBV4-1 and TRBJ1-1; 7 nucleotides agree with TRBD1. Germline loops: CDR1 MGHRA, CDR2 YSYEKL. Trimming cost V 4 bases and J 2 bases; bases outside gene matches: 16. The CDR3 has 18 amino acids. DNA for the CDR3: TGCGCCAGCAGCCTTACACCCTACAGGGGAGGAGGAAACACTGAAGCTTTCTTT. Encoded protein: CASSLTPYRGGGNTEAFF.

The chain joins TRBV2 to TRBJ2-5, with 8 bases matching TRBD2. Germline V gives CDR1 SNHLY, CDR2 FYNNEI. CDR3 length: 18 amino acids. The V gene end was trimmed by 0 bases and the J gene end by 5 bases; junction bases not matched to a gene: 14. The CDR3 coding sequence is TGTGCCAGCAGTGAAGCGAGGCTAGCGGGCCCTACCCCGGAGACCCAGTACTTC. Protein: CASSEARLAGPTPETQYF.

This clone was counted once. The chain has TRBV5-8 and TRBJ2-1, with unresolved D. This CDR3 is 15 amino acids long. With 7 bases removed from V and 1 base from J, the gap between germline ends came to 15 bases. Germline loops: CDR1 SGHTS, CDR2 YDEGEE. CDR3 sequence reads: CASSPGPGSYNEQFF. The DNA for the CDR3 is TGTGCCAGCTCCCCAGGTCCAGGATCCTACAATGAGCAGTTCTTC.

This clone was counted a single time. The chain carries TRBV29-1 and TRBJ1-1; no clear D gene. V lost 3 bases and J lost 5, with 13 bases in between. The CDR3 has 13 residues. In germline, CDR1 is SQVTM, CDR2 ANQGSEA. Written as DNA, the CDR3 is TGCAGCGTTGAGATCGCGCGAGGGACTGAAGCTTTCTTT. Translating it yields CSVEIARGTEAFF.

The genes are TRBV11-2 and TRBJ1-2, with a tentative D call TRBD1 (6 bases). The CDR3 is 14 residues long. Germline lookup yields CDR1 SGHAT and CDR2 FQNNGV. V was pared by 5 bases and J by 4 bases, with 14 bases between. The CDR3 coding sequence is TGTGCCAGCAGCGCCGGGGGGCAGGGCTATGGCTACACCTTC. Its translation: CASSAGGQGYGYTF.

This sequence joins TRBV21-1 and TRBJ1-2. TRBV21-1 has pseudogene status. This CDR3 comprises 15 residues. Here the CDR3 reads CASSKVEAGDYGYTF. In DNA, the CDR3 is TGTGCCAGCAGCAAAGTTGAAGCCGGGGACTATGGCTACACCTTC.

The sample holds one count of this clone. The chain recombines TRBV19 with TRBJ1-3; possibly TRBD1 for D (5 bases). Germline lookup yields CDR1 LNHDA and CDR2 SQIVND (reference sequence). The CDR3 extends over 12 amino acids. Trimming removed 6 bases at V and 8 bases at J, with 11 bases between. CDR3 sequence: CASRNRFDTIYF. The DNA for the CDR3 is TGTGCCAGTAGAAACAGGTTCGACACCATATATTTT.

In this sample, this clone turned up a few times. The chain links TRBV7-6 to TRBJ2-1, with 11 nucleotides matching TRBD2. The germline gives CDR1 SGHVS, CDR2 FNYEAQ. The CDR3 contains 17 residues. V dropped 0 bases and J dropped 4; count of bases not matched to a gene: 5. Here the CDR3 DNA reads TGTGCCAGCAGCTTAGCGTGGACTAGCGGGCGATACAATGAGCAGTTCTTC. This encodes CASSLAWTSGRYNEQFF.

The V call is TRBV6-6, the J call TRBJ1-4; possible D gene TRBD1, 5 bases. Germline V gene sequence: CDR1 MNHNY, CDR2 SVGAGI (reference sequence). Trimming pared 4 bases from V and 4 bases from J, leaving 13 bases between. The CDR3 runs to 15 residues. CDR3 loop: CASSFVTANNEKLFF. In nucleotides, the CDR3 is TGTGCCAGCAGTTTCGTGACAGCCAATAATGAAAAACTGTTTTTT.

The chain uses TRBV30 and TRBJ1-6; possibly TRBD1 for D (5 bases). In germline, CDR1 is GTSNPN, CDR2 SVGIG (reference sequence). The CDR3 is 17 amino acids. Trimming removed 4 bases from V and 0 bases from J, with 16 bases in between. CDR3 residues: CAWKGTGGGSYNSPLHF. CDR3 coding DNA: TGTGCCTGGAAAGGGACCGGGGGGGGCTCCTATAATTCACCCCTCCACTTT.

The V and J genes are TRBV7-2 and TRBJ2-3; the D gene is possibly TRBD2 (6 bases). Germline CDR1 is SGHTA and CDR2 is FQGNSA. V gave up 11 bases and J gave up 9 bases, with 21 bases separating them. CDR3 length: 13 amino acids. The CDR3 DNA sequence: TGTGCCTCGTTAGCGGTTCGCCGGGGGACGCAGTATTTT. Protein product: CASLAVRRGTQYF.

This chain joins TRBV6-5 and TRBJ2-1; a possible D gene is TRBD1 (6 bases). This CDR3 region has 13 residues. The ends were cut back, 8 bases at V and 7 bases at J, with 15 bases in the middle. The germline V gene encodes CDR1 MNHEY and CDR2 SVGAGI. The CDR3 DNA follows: TGTGCCAGCGGGCATAGACAGGCTAATGAGCAGTTCTTC. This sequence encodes CASGHRQANEQFF.

As DNA, the CDR3 is TGTGCCAGCAGTTACTCAGGGACAGGGGGAACCTACGAGCAGTACTTC. It encodes CASSYSGTGGTYEQYF. The chain recombines TRBV6-5 with TRBJ2-7; 11 bases are shared with TRBD1. The CDR3 is 16 amino acids. CDR1 is MNHEY and CDR2 is SVGAGI in the germline V gene. The V gene end was trimmed by 0 bases and the J gene end by 2 bases; junction bases not matched to a gene: 3.

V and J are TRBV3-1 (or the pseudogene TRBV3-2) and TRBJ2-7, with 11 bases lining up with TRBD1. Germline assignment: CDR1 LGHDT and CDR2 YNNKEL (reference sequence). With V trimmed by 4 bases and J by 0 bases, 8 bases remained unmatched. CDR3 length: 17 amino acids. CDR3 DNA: TGTGCCAGCAGCCTCCGGGACAGGGGGTCAAGCTCCTACGAGCAGTACTTC. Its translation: CASSLRDRGSSSYEQYF.

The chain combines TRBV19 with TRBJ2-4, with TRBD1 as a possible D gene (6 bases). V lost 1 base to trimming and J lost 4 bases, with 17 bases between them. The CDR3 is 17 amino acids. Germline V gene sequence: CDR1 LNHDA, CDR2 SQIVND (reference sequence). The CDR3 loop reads CASSIVWQGFSKNIQYF. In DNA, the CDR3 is TGTGCCAGTAGTATAGTATGGCAGGGGTTTTCAAAAAACATTCAGTACTTC.

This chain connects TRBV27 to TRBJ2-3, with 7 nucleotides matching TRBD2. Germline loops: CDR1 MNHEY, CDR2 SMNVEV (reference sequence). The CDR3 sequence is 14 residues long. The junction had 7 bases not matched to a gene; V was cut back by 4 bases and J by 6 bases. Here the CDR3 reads CASSWTRTDDTQYF. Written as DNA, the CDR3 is TGTGCCAGCAGTTGGACTAGAACTGACGATACGCAGTATTTT.